This TCR beta chain emerged from a study of blood T cell repertoires in COVID-19. This clone was seen a few times. TCRdb's table, derived via immunoSEQ multiplex PCR, lists solely in-frame clones and lacks some. There are about 58,000 clones in the sample; around 91% occur only once, and about 13% lies in the top ten. Trimming stripped 0 bases from V and 1 base from J, with 12 bases between. The CDR3 totals 16 residues. The germline CDR1 and CDR2 sequences are SGDLS and YYNGEE. This sequence joins TRBV9 and TRBJ2-3; D is uncertain. Material: peripheral blood. The sequence was obtained from a man aged 55 to 69 with active COVID-19. The CDR3 sequence: CASSVGAGSGTDTQYF. CDR3 nucleotides: TGTGCCAGCAGCGTAGGAGCCGGGTCTGGCACAGATACGCAGTATTTT. Filled out from reference TRBV9 and TRBJ2-3, the complete variable domain reads DSGVTQTPKHLITATGQRVTLRCSPRSGDLSVYWYQQSLDQGLQFLIQYYNGEERAKGNILERFSAQQFPDLHSELNLSSLELGDSALYFCASSVGAGSGTDTQYFGPGTRLTVL.